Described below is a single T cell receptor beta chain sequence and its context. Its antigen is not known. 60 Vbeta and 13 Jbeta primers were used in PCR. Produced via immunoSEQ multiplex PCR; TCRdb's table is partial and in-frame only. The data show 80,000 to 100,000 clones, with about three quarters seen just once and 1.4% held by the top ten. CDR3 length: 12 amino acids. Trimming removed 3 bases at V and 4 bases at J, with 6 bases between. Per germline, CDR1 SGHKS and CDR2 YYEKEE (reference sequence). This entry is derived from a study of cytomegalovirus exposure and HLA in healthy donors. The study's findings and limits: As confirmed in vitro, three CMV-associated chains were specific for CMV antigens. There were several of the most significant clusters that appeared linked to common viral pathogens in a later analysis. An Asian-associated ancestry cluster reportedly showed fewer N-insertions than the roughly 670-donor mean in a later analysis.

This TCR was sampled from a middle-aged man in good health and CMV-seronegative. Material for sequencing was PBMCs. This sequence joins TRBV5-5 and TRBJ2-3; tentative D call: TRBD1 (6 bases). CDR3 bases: TGTGCCAGCAGCTGGGGGCCAGATACGCAGTATTTT. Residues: CASSWGPDTQYF.